Listed below are T cell receptor beta chains from one sample, sequenced in a study of identical twins. TCRdb itself ran the 5' RACE reads through MiXCR, one entry per CDR3 protein. The table shows roughly 1,500,000 distinct CDR3 sequences, with about 30% occurring only once. The sample taken for sequencing was cord blood. Receptors were obtained from a newborn girl in good health. Both conserved end residues are part of each CDR3. D genes are given only for firm matches. Rows give clone size only sometimes, using once, few, many, or a class for an expanded clone.

D gene,CDR3 length,V gene,J gene,clone size,CDR3 protein,CDR3 DNA
TRBD1,14,TRBV6-6,TRBJ1-5,few,CASRGTGGSQPQHF,TGTGCCAGCAGGGGGACAGGGGGCAGTCAGCCCCAGCATTTT
-,16,TRBV18,TRBJ2-5,-,CASSPREGGLQETQYF,TGTGCCAGCTCACCACGTGAGGGGGGGCTTCAAGAGACCCAGTACTTC
-,13,TRBV2,TRBJ1-1,few,CASSEPSSSEAFF,TGTGCCAGCAGTGAACCTTCTTCCTCTGAAGCTTTCTTT
-,16,TRBV12-3/TRBV12-4,TRBJ2-2,-,CASSLGRFANTGELFF,TGTGCCAGCAGTCTGGGGCGCTTTGCGAACACCGGGGAGCTGTTTTTT
TRBD1,15,TRBV2,TRBJ2-1,-,CASRLRTGANYEQFF,TGTGCCAGCAGGCTCCGGACAGGGGCTAACTACGAGCAGTTCTTC
TRBD1,19,TRBV4-1,TRBJ1-1,-,CASSHGSRTGRGMNTEAFF,TGCGCCAGCAGCCACGGAAGCAGGACAGGGAGGGGGATGAACACTGAAGCTTTCTTT
-,16,TRBV20-1,TRBJ1-1,-,CSASLHGALSNTEAFF,TGCAGTGCTAGCTTACACGGAGCACTTTCGAACACTGAAGCTTTCTTT
-,15,TRBV15,TRBJ1-2,few,CATSRGGVGNYGYTF,TGTGCCACCAGCAGAGGTGGTGTGGGTAACTATGGCTACACCTTC
TRBD2,15,TRBV10-3,TRBJ2-1,-,CAISNSGGAYNEQFF,TGTGCCATCAGCAATAGCGGGGGGGCCTACAATGAGCAGTTCTTC
TRBD2,16,TRBV7-2,TRBJ2-3,few,CASSLERGASTDTQYF,TGTGCCAGCAGCTTAGAGCGGGGGGCTAGCACAGATACGCAGTATTTT
-,13,TRBV14,TRBJ1-1,-,CASSPLIVGEAFF,TGTGCCAGCAGCCCTCTTATCGTCGGTGAAGCTTTCTTT
-,12,TRBV20-1,TRBJ2-7,-,CSADQGYYEQYF,TGCAGTGCTGACCAGGGGTACTACGAGCAGTACTTC
-,15,TRBV27,TRBJ2-3,-,CASSPDRIGTDTQYF,TGTGCCAGCAGCCCAGACAGGATCGGCACAGATACGCAGTATTTT
-,14,TRBV3-1,TRBJ1-2,-,CVSSQVQTNYGYTF,TGTGTCAGCAGCCAGGTACAAACTAACTATGGCTACACCTTC
TRBD2,17,TRBV20-1,TRBJ2-3,few,CSAAELAITSSTDTQYF,TGCAGTGCCGCCGAACTAGCGATAACCTCTAGCACAGATACGCAGTATTTT
-,12,TRBV29-1,TRBJ2-1,-,CSVESCYNEQFF,TGCAGCGTTGAATCGTGTTACAATGAGCAGTTCTTC
TRBD1,14,TRBV28,TRBJ2-7,few,CASRSTGGGYEQYF,TGTGCCAGCAGATCGACAGGGGGCGGCTACGAGCAGTACTTC
-,15,TRBV9,TRBJ1-5,few,CASSPGLSSNQPQHF,TGTGCCAGCAGCCCGGGACTCTCCTCCAATCAGCCCCAGCATTTT
-,11,TRBV6-6,TRBJ2-7,many,CASRTTYEQYF,TGTGCCAGCAGGACAACCTACGAGCAGTACTTC
-,15,TRBV20-1,TRBJ1-1,-,CSARDRLQGQGEAFF,TGCAGTGCTAGAGACCGCCTACAGGGTCAGGGTGAAGCTTTCTTT
TRBD1,16,TRBV20-1,TRBJ1-2,-,CSASRTGQGIDYGYTF,TGCAGTGCTAGTCGGACGGGACAGGGAATTGACTATGGCTACACCTTC
TRBD2,14,TRBV20-1,TRBJ2-3,-,CSASKRGGTHTQYF,TGCAGTGCTAGCAAGCGGGGGGGCACACATACGCAGTATTTT